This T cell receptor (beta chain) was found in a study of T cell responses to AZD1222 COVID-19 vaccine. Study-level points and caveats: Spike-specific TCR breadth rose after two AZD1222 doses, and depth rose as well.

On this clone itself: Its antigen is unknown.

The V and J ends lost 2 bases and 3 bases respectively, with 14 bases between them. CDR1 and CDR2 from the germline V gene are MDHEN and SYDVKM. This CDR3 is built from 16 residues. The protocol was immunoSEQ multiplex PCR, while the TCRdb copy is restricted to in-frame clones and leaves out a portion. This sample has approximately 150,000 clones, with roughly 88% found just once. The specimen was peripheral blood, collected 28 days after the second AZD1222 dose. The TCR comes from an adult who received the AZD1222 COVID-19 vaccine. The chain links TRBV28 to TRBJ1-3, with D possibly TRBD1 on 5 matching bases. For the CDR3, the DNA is TGTGCCAGCAGTTTAGGTGGTCAGGGCGGTGGAAACACCATATATTTT. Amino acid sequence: CASSLGGQGGGNTIYF.